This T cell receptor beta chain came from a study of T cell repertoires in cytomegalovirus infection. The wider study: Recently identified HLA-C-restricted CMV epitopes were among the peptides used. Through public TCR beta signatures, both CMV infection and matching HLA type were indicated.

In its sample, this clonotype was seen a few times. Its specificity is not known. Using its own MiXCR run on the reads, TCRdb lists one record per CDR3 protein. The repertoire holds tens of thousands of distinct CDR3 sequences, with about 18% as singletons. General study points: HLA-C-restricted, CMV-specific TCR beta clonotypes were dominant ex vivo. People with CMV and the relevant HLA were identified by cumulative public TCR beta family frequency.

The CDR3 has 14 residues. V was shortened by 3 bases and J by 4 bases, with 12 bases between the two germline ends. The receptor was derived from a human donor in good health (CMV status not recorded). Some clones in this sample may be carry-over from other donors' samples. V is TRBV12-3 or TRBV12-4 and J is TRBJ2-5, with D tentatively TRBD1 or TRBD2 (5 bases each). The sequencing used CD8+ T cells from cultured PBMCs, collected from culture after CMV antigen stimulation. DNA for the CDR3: TGTGCCAGCAGTTTCCATGGGGCGGGAGAGACCCAGTACTTC. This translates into CASSFHGAGETQYF.